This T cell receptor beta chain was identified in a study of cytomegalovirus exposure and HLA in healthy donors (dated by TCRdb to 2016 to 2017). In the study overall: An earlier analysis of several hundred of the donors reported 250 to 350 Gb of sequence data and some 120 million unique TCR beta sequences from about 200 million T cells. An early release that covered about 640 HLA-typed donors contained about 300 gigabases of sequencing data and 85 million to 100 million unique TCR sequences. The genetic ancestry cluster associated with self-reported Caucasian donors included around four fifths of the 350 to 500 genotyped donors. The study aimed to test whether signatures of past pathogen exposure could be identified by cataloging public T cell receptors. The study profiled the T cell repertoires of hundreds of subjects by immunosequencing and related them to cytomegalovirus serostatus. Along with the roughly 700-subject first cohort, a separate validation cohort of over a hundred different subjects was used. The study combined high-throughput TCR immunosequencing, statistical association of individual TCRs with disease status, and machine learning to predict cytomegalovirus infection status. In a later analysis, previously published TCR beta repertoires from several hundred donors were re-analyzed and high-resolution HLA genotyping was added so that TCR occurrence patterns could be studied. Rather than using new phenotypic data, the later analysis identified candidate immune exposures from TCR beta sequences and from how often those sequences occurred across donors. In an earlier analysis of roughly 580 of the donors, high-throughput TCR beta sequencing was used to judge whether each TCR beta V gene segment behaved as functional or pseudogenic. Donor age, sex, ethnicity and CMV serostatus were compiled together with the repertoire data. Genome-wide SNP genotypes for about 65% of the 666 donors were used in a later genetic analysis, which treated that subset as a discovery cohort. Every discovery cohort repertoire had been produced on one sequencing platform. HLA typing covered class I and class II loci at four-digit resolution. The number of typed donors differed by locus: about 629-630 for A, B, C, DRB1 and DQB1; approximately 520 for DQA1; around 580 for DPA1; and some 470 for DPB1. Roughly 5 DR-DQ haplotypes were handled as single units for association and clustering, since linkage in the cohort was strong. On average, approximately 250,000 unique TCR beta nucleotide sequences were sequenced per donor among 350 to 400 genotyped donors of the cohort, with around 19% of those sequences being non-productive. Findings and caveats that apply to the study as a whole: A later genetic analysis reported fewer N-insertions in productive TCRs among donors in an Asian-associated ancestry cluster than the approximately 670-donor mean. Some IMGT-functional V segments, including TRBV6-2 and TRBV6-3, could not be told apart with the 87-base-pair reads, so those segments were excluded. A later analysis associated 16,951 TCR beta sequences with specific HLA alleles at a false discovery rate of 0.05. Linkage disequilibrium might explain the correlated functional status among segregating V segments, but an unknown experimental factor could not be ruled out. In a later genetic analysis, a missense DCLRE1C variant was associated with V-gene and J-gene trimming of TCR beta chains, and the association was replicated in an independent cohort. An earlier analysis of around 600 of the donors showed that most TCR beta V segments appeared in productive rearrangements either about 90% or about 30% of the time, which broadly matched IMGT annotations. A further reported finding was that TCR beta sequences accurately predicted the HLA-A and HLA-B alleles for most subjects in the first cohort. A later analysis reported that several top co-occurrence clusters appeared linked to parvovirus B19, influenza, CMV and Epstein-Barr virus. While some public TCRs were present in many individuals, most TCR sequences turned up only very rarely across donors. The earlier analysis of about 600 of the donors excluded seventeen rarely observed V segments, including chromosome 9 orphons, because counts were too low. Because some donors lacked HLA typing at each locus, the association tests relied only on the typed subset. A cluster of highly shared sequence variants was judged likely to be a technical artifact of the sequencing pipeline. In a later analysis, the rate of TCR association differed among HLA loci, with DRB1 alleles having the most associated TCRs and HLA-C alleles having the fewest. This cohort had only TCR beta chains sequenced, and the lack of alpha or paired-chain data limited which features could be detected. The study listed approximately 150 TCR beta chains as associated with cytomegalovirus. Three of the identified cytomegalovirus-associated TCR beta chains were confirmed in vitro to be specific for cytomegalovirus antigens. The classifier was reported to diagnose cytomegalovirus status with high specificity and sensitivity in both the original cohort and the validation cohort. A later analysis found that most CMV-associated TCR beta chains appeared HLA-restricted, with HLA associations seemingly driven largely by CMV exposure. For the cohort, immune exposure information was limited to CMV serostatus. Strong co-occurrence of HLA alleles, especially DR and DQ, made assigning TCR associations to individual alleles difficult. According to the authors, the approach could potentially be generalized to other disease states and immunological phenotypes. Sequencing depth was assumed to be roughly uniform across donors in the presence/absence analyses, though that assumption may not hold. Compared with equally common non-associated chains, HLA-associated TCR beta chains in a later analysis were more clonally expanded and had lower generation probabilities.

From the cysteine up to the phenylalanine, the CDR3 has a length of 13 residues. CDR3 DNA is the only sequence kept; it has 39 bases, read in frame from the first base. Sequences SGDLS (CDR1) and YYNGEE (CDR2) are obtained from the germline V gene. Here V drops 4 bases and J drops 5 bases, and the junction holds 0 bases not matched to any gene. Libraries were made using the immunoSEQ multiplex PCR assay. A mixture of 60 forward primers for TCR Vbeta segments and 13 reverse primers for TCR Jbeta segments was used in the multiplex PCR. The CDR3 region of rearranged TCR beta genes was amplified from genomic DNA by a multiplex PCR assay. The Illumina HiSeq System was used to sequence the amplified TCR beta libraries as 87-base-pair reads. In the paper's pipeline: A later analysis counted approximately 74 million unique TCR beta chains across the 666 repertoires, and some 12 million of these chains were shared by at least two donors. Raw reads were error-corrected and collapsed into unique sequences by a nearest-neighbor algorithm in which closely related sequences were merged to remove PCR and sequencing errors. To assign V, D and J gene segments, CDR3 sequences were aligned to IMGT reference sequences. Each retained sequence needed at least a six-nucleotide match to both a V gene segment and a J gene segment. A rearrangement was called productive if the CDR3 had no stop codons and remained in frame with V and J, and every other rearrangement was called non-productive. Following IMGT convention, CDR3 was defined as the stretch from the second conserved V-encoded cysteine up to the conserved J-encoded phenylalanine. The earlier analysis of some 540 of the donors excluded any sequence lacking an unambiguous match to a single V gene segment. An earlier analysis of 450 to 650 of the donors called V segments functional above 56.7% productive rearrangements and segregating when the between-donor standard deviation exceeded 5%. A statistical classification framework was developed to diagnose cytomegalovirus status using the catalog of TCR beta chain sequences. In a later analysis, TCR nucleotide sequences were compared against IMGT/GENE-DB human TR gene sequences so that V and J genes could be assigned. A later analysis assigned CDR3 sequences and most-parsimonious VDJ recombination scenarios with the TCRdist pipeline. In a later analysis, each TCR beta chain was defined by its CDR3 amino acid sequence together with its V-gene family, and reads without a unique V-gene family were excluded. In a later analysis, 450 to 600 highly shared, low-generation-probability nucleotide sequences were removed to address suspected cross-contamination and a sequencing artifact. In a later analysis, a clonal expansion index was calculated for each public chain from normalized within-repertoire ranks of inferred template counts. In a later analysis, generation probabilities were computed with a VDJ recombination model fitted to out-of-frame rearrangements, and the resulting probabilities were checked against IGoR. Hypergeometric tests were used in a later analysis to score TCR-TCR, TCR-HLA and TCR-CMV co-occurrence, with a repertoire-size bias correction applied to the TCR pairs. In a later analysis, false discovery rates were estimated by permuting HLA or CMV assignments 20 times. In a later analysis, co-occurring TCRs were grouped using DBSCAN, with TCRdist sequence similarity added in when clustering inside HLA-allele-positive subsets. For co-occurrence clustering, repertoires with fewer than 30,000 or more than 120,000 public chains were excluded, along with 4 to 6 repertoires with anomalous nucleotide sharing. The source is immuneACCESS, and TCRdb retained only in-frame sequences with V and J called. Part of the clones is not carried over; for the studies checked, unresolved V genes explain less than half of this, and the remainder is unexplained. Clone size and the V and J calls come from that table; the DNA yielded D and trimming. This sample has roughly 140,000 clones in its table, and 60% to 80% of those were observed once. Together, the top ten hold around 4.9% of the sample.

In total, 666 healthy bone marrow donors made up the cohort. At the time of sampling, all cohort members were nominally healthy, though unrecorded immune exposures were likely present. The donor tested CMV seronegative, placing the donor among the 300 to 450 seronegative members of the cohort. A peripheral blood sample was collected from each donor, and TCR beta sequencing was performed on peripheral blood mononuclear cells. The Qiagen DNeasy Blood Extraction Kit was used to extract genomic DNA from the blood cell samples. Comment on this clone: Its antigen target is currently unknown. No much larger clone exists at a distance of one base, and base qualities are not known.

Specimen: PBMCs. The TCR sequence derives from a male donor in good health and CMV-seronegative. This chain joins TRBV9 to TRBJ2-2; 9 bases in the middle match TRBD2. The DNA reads TGTGCCAGCAGCAGCGGGGGGACCGGGGAGCTGTTTTTT. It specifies CASSSGGTGELFF.